Following are 8 T cell receptor beta chains from one sample sequenced in a study of vaccination and CD4 T cells after COVID-19. Their antigens remain unidentified. Treatment described: roughly 10-day PBMC culture with coronavirus spike peptide pools or control peptides (ViraFEST assay). Oncomine TCR Beta short-read sequencing was applied to DNA from cultured CD4+ T cells. MiXCR, applied by TCRdb to the PCR reads, yields one record per CDR3 protein. This sample yields some 16,000 distinct CDR3 sequences, of which around 55% are seen a single time; around 15% belongs to the top ten. Sequencing input: CD4+ T cells from blood, cultured in vitro. All receptors come from a human donor who had recovered from COVID-19.

The count of this clonotype is one. J is TRBJ1-6 and V is TRBV12-3 or TRBV12-4; D not certain. CDR3 length equals 13 residues. Trimming pared 2 bases from V and 7 bases from J, leaving 6 bases between. The CDR3 region is CASSLRVNSPLHF. Here the CDR3 DNA reads TGTGCCAGCAGTTTACGGGTGAATTCACCCCTCCACTTT.

The J gene is TRBJ1-4, the V gene TRBV27; 10 bases agree with TRBD1. The J segment lost 12 bases and the V segment lost 6 bases, leaving 16 bases of the junction unmatched. Per the germline V gene, CDR1 is MNHEY and CDR2 is SMNVEV (reference sequence). The CDR3 consists of 16 residues. CDR3 region: CASRRPGQGSAYELFF. CDR3 bases: TGTGCCAGCAGACGACCGGGACAGGGGTCTGCATACGAACTGTTTTTT. The whole variable domain, filled in from reference TRBV27 and TRBJ1-4, reads EAQVTQNPRYLITVTGKKLTVTCSQNMNHEYMSWYRQDPGLGLRQIYYSMNVEVTDKGDVPEGYKVSRKEKRNFPLILESPSPNQTSLYFCASRRPGQGSAYELFFGSGTQLSVL.

This chain uses TRBV11-1 with TRBJ2-1; D is possibly TRBD1 or TRBD2 (5 bases each). Germline V gives CDR1 SGHAT, CDR2 FQDESV (reference sequence). V lost 1 base and J lost 3, with 10 bases in between. The CDR3 is made up of 15 amino acids. The CDR3 DNA is TGTGCCAGCAGCTTAGGCGCAGGGAGCTACAATGAGCAGTTCTTC. Translation: CASSLGAGSYNEQFF.

The rearrangement uses TRBV11-3 and TRBJ2-1, with a possible D match to TRBD2 (6 bases). The CDR3 spans 16 residues. Germline V CDR1 and CDR2: SGHNT, YENEEA. V was trimmed by 1 base and J by 4 bases, leaving 14 bases between them. The CDR3 bases are TGTGCCAGCAGCTTAGGGACGGGAGATCTTTACAATGAGCAGTTCTTC. Translation gives CASSLGTGDLYNEQFF.

In its sample, this clonotype ranks as large. This chain connects TRBV6-1 to TRBJ1-2; 8 positions match TRBD1. J gave up 3 bases and V 6 bases, and 6 bases lay outside the gene matches. Germline CDR1 and CDR2: MNHNS and SASEGT. The CDR3 sequence is 14 residues long. The CDR3 loop is CASRSQGGHYGYTF. Here the CDR3 DNA reads TGTGCCAGCAGGTCACAGGGGGGCCACTATGGCTACACCTTC.

V and J are TRBV6-1 and TRBJ2-1; TRBD1 might be the D (6 bases). CDR3 length: 14 amino acids. The germline V and J ends were trimmed by 6 bases and 6 bases, with 15 bases remaining between them. CDR1 and CDR2 (germline): MNHNS, SASEGT. The DNA for the CDR3 is TGTGCCAGCAGATGGGGGCGAATAAGCAATGAGCAGTTCTTC. It codes for CASRWGRISNEQFF.

This clonotype turned up a few times. The chain joins TRBV19 to TRBJ1-2, with 8 bases fitting TRBD1. CDR3 size: 17 residues. V trimming: 7 bases; J trimming: 5 bases; junction bases outside the gene matches: 18. CDR1 is LNHDA and CDR2 is SQIVND in the germline V gene (reference sequence). The CDR3, as DNA: TGTGCCAGTACTTCAACAGGGACAGGTTTTAAATCATATGGCTACACCTTC. This encodes CASTSTGTGFKSYGYTF.

The chain links TRBV2 to TRBJ1-1; D uncertain. CDR3 length equals 16 residues. V was pared by 7 bases and J by 2 bases, with 20 bases between. Germline V CDR1 and CDR2: SNHLY, FYNNEI. For the CDR3, the DNA is TGTGCCAGCACCGAGCGGGATCCTACCCAAAACACTGAAGCTTTCTTT. The encoded protein is CASTERDPTQNTEAFF.